This T cell receptor (beta chain) was sequenced in a study of blood T cell repertoires in COVID-19 (dated by TCRdb to about 2020). Regarding the complete study: Samples from collaborators originated in the United States, Italy and Spain and spanned both the acute and convalescent phases of COVID-19. The prospective study material was composed of cDNA or gDNA derived from T cells, B-cell-depleted T cells, or PBMCs. Deeply sampled blood TCRbeta repertoires from subjects exposed to, actively infected with, or recovered from COVID-19 were included in the dataset. A de-identified subject ID, COVID-19 status, age in years and sex were almost always included in the sample metadata. The samples were drawn from the first 160 participants of the ongoing ImmuneRACE study and from more than 1,000 subjects provided by 6 global collaborators. A freely available public database, intended as a resource for researchers studying the immune response to SARS-CoV-2, is where the repertoires were released. HLA class I and class II types, where available, came from metadata supplied by the sample provider rather than from assay-based typing. General conclusions and limits of the study: The amount of clinical and demographic metadata varied by source and participant and was provided uncurated.

In regard to this clone: What antigen it recognizes has not been identified. Per-nucleotide qualities are absent, and no much larger clonotype sits a single base away.

CDR3 length: 13 amino acids, cysteine to phenylalanine. Only the CDR3 region is kept as DNA, spanning 39 bases read in frame from base 1. V and J lose 8 bases and 2 bases, and a span of 12 bases separates them. TCRbeta CDR3 regions were amplified from genomic DNA by means of the immunoSEQ Assay, a bias-controlled multiplex PCR. Concerning the study's data processing: The number of nucleated cells in each sample was estimated by amplification of reference gene primers within the assay. To quantify the absolute abundance of each unique TCRbeta CDR3 rearrangement, sequence reads were collapsed and filtered. For each sample, productive Simpson clonality was calculated as the square root of Simpson's diversity index across productive rearrangements. TCRdb retrieved this table from immuneACCESS and kept in-frame rearrangements only. Not all clones are present; in checked studies, unresolved V genes account for under half, and no reason is known for the remainder. The V and J calls and the clone size are those of that table, but D and trimming were determined from the DNA. For this sample the table gives 130,000 or so clones, of which around 87% were detected only once. The top ten clones comprise less than 2.5% of the sample.

Each collaborating institution followed its own protocols to collect whole blood in K2EDTA tubes. For TCRbeta analysis, collaborators shipped samples in one of three forms: frozen whole blood, isolated PBMCs, or DNA extracted from either of those sample types. This clonotype was sampled from a woman between 50 and 59 years old with acute or convalescent COVID-19. The sample was peripheral blood. The chain uses TRBV12-3 or TRBV12-4 and TRBJ2-5; 5 matching bases give a weak D call of TRBD1. The DNA sequence follows: TGTGCCAGCCGTCCGGACAAGCAAGAGACCCAGTACTTC. Its protein product is CASRPDKQETQYF.